Shown below are 3 T cell receptor beta chains from a single sample sequenced in a study of blood T cell repertoires in COVID-19. The repertoire was sequenced with immunoSEQ multiplex PCR; TCRdb's copy has only in-frame clones and lacks some. This table has some 190,000 clones, under 90% appearing once. The sample consisted of peripheral blood. The receptors shown here come from a human donor in a cohort sampled during active COVID-19.

The chain couples TRBV28 to TRBJ1-4; D might be TRBD1 (5 bases). From germline, CDR1 is MDHEN and CDR2 SYDVKM. Trimming pared 1 base from V and 4 bases from J, leaving 10 bases between. The CDR3 is made up of 15 amino acids. The CDR3 DNA sequence: TGTGCCAGCAGTTTATACAGGACCAATAATGAAAAACTGTTTTTT. Amino acids: CASSLYRTNNEKLFF.

V usage is TRBV27 and J usage is TRBJ2-5; D might be TRBD1 (5 bases). V was pared by 6 bases and J by 2 bases, with 13 bases between. The CDR3 is made up of 14 amino acids. CDR1 and CDR2 (germline): MNHEY, SMNVEV (reference sequence). CDR3 protein: CASRQGAFQETQYF. CDR3 coding DNA: TGTGCCAGCAGGCAGGGTGCCTTTCAAGAGACCCAGTACTTC.

The gene calls are TRBV6-5 and TRBJ1-6; maybe TRBD1 (5 bases). V lost 4 bases to trimming and J lost 10 bases, with 8 bases between them. The CDR3 contains 12 residues. Germline assignment: CDR1 MNHEY and CDR2 SVGAGI. The CDR3: CASSFRGSPLHF. The CDR3 nucleotides are TGTGCCAGCAGTTTCCGGGGGTCACCCCTCCACTTT.